These 22 T cell receptor beta chains originate from one sample sequenced in a study of a mutant IDH1 vaccine in newly diagnosed glioma. Their antigen targets remain unknown. The time point denotes: week 23, last vaccination. In the vaccine, a single dose held 300 ug of the mutant IDH1 20-mer peptide, along with topical imiquimod. The method was immunoSEQ multiplex PCR; TCRdb's version includes in-frame clones alone and lacks a portion of them. This sample has tens of thousands of clones, with over 75% found just once. The sample here was PBMCs, taken from a glioma patient whose treatment included an IDH1 peptide vaccine. Source of these receptors: a man under 40 with glioma. Some clones in this sample may be carry-over from other donors' samples.

This chain connects TRBV30 to TRBJ2-3; D is unclear. There are 14 residues in the CDR3. Germline values: CDR1 GTSNPN, CDR2 SVGIG (reference sequence). V was shortened by 0 bases and J by 1 base, with 8 bases between the two germline ends. The CDR3 reads CAWSVAGGTDTQYF. CDR3 coding DNA: TGTGCCTGGAGTGTAGCTGGGGGCACAGATACGCAGTATTTT.

The V and J genes are TRBV13 and TRBJ2-1; TRBD2 aligns across 13 bases. Losses at the gene ends were 7 bases for V and 0 bases for J; bases not matched to a gene: 6. This CDR3 comprises 17 residues. Germline V gene lookup returns CDR1 PRHDT and CDR2 FYEKMQ (reference sequence). Here the CDR3 DNA reads TGTGCCAGCACCCGGACTAGCGGGAGCAGCTCCTACAATGAGCAGTTCTTC. Protein sequence: CASTRTSGSSSYNEQFF.

The chain combines TRBV2 with TRBJ2-5, with no clear D. V lost 3 bases and J lost 3, with 11 bases in between. There are 14 residues in the CDR3. CDR1 is SNHLY, CDR2 FYNNEI, per germline. This CDR3 is CASSDGQRKETQYF. The CDR3 nucleotides are TGTGCCAGCAGTGATGGGCAGAGGAAAGAGACCCAGTACTTC.

V gene TRBV7-2 combines with J gene TRBJ1-6; 7 bases map to TRBD1. The CDR3 contains 15 residues. Germline V gives CDR1 SGHTA, CDR2 FQGNSA. The V gene end was trimmed by 4 bases and the J gene end by 9 bases; junction bases not matched to a gene: 9. The CDR3 region has the DNA TGTGCCAGCAGCTATCAGGGGGTGGTGGGTTCACCCCTCCACTTT. Protein product: CASSYQGVVGSPLHF.

This clone was observed a single time. J is TRBJ2-3 and V is TRBV7-3, with D possibly TRBD2 on 6 matching bases. CDR1 is SGHTA, CDR2 FQGTGA, per germline. The germline V and J ends were trimmed by 0 bases and 4 bases, with 17 bases remaining between them. This CDR3 region has 17 residues. The DNA for the CDR3 is TGTGCCAGCAGCTTAACAAGGGCGGGGCCTATGGCAGATACGCAGTATTTT. This sequence encodes CASSLTRAGPMADTQYF.

This chain joins TRBV4-1 and TRBJ1-2; 8 bases are a match to TRBD1. J was trimmed by 8 bases and V by 1 base; bases with no gene match: 12. The germline V gene encodes CDR1 MGHRA and CDR2 YSYEKL. The CDR3 has 16 amino acids. CDR3 loop: CASSQVQGGDRLGYTF. As DNA, the CDR3 is TGCGCCAGCAGCCAAGTGCAGGGAGGGGACAGGTTGGGCTACACCTTC.

This chain connects TRBV4-1 to TRBJ1-4, with no clear D. Germline V gene sequence: CDR1 MGHRA, CDR2 YSYEKL. This CDR3 is built from 13 residues. The V end was cut by 1 base, the J end by 8 bases, with 8 bases between. The CDR3 reads CASSQVISEKLFF. The DNA for the CDR3 is TGCGCCAGCAGCCAAGTCATATCGGAAAAACTGTTTTTT.

V usage is TRBV28 and J usage is TRBJ1-1; a possible D gene is TRBD1 (6 bases). Per germline, CDR1 MDHEN and CDR2 SYDVKM. The CDR3 runs to 14 residues. Trimming stripped 7 bases from V and 9 bases from J, with 21 bases between. CDR3 DNA: TGTGCCAGCATCATGAGGGGGGTCCCCATGAAAGCTTTCTTT. This sequence encodes CASIMRGVPMKAFF.

The rearrangement joins TRBV5-1 to TRBJ2-3; 8 bases fit TRBD2. Germline trimming cut 0 bases from V and 8 bases from J; bases unmatched to any gene: 8. This CDR3 comprises 15 residues. CDR1 SGHRS and CDR2 YFSETQ come from the germline V gene. The CDR3 coding sequence is TGCGCCAGCAGCTTGGATCCGGGGGGGCAAGGTACGCAGTATTTT. As protein: CASSLDPGGQGTQYF.

The chain uses TRBV6-6 and TRBJ1-4; D is perhaps TRBD1 (5 bases). This CDR3 spans 14 amino acids. Germline loops: CDR1 MNHNY, CDR2 SVGAGI (reference sequence). V was cut by 6 bases and J by 8 bases, with 16 bases left in between. CDR3: CASRNRGLGEKLFF. CDR3 DNA sequence: TGTGCCAGCAGAAACCGGGGACTAGGGGAAAAACTGTTTTTT.

The chain couples TRBV28 to TRBJ1-5; perhaps TRBD1 as D (6 bases). The CDR3 has 14 amino acids. Trimming shortened V by 2 bases and J by 5 bases, and 10 bases separated the two germline ends. Germline CDR1 is MDHEN and CDR2 is SYDVKM. The CDR3 nucleotides are TGTGCCAGCAGTTTACAGGGGTTCGATCAGCCCCAGCATTTT. Translated: CASSLQGFDQPQHF.

The chain uses TRBV7-8 and TRBJ2-1; 8 positions match TRBD2. Germline CDR1 reads SGHVS; CDR2 reads FQNEAQ. This CDR3 contains 15 residues. J gave up 6 bases and V 4 bases, and 8 bases lay outside the gene matches. CDR3 region: CASSSPGLDPNEQFF. The CDR3 DNA follows: TGTGCCAGCAGCTCACCGGGACTAGACCCCAATGAGCAGTTCTTC.

This sequence joins TRBV4-1 and TRBJ1-1; TRBD1 might be the D (5 bases). Deletions cut 4 bases from V and 4 bases from J, with 13 bases between. The CDR3 extends over 14 amino acids. Germline loops: CDR1 MGHRA, CDR2 YSYEKL. The CDR3 spells CASSRRGVSTEAFF. In DNA, the CDR3 is TGCGCCAGCAGCCGCCGGGGGGTAAGCACTGAAGCTTTCTTT.

This clone showed up just a few times. This chain joins TRBV5-6 and TRBJ1-2; D is uncertain. CDR3 size: 12 residues. Trimming left V 3 bases short and J 6 bases short, with 9 bases between. The germline V gene encodes CDR1 SGHDT and CDR2 YYEEEE. Written as DNA, the CDR3 is TGTGCCAGCAGCTGGCCCTGGGATGGCTACACCTTC. Protein sequence: CASSWPWDGYTF.

The chain links TRBV4-3 to TRBJ1-1; possibly TRBD1 for D (6 bases). The V and J ends lost 8 bases and 5 bases respectively, with 12 bases between them. The CDR3 runs to 12 residues. Germline lookup yields CDR1 LGHNA and CDR2 YSLEER. This chain's CDR3 is CASGRGGTEAFF. CDR3 DNA: TGCGCCAGCGGCAGGGGAGGTACTGAAGCTTTCTTT.

V usage is TRBV2 and J usage is TRBJ2-5; 9 bases are a match to TRBD2. The germline V gene encodes CDR1 SNHLY and CDR2 FYNNEI. The CDR3 consists of 16 residues. Unmatched junction bases numbered 10, after V lost 3 bases and J lost 5 bases. The CDR3 DNA reads as TGTGCCAGCAGTGAGTCGCCTAGCGGGGCCCCCGAGACCCAGTACTTC. Translated: CASSESPSGAPETQYF.

This chain joins TRBV6-1 and TRBJ2-7; 10 bases are shared with TRBD1. Germline V lookup: CDR1 MNHNS, CDR2 SASEGT. The CDR3 covers 14 residues. With 4 bases clipped from V and 6 bases from J, the junction kept 6 bases outside the gene matches. The CDR3 loop reads CASSGTGGLSEQYF. CDR3 in DNA: TGTGCCAGCAGTGGGACAGGGGGTCTGAGCGAGCAGTACTTC.

The chain carries TRBV7-9 and TRBJ2-5, with TRBD1 matching over 7 bases. Germline-derived CDR1 and CDR2 are SEHNR and FQNEAQ (reference sequence). The CDR3 is made up of 14 amino acids. V trimming: 4 bases; J trimming: 1 base; junction bases outside the gene matches: 3. CDR3: CASSYGQAQETQYF. The DNA of the CDR3 is TGTGCCAGCAGCTACGGACAGGCCCAAGAGACCCAGTACTTC.

This clone was counted between two and nine times. The chain employs TRBV7-2 and TRBJ2-7; maybe TRBD2 (5 bases). Germline V gene lookup returns CDR1 SGHTA and CDR2 FQGNSA. The V end was cut by 1 base, the J end by 6 bases, with 7 bases between. CDR3 length: 12 residues. The CDR3 spells CASSLGTSEQYF. The CDR3 DNA sequence: TGTGCCAGCAGCTTAGGTACTAGCGAGCAGTACTTC.

The chain carries TRBV16 and TRBJ1-1; D ambiguous. V shed 2 bases and J shed 11 bases, with 18 bases lying between them. There are 14 residues in the CDR3. CDR1 KGHSY and CDR2 FQNENV come from the germline V gene. CDR3 amino acids: CASSQNSNEEDAFF. For the CDR3, the DNA is TGTGCCAGCAGCCAAAACTCGAACGAGGAGGACGCTTTCTTT.

The chain recombines TRBV27 with TRBJ1-6, with D perhaps TRBD1 (6 bases). CDR1 is MNHEY, CDR2 SMNVEV, per germline (reference sequence). The CDR3 contains 14 residues. Trimming pared 4 bases from V and 8 bases from J, leaving 12 bases between. In DNA, the CDR3 is TGTGCCAGCAGTTCGACAGGCTTGTATTCACCCCTCCACTTT. Translation gives CASSSTGLYSPLHF.

The chain has TRBV30 and TRBJ2-7; weak D call: TRBD1 (5 bases). This CDR3 has 13 amino acids. Germline CDR1 is GTSNPN and CDR2 is SVGIG (reference sequence). V was pared by 1 base and J by 2 bases, with 9 bases between. CDR3 DNA sequence: TGTGCCTGGAGTGGGGGCAGCACCTACGAGCAGTACTTC. Protein: CAWSGGSTYEQYF. The variable domain in full, completed from reference TRBV30 and TRBJ2-7, reads SQTIHQWPATLVQPVGSPLSLECTVEGTSNPNLYWYRQAAGRGLQLLFYSVGIGQISSEVPQNLSASRPQDRQFILSSKKLLLSDSGFYLCAWSGGSTYEQYFGPGTRLTVT.